The T cell receptor beta chain described here comes from a study of shared clonotypes between healthy human individuals. As for this clone: Antigen specificity is unknown.

Whole-study findings and limits: Among several donors, roughly 5% of naive CD4 clonotypes were found in common.

This CDR3 is built from 14 residues. V shed 5 bases, J shed 2 bases, and the junction held 4 bases outside the gene matches. Germline CDR1 SGHRS, CDR2 YFSETQ. Methods used by the authors: Quality scores were absent from the junction-only immunoSEQ sequences, so filtering differed. Profiling relied on immunoSEQ multiplex PCR, and the TCRdb table lists in-frame clones only, not all of them. V and J calls and clone size follow that table, whereas D and trimming were derived from the DNA. The top ten hold 0.5% to 0.6% of the sample, which has roughly 1 million clones, approximately 80% seen once. Nashville, Tennessee was home to all donors, each a Caucasian adult.

The sequenced sample was memory CD4+ T cells from PBMCs. Subset defined: CD45RA-negative fraction. The rearrangement uses TRBV5-1 and TRBJ2-7; TRBD1 aligns across 10 bases. This TCR came from a man younger than 35 in good health. Some clones in this sample may be carry-over from other donors' samples. The CDR3 reads CASRFDRGPYEQYF. The CDR3 DNA sequence: TGCGCCAGCAGATTCGACAGGGGGCCCTACGAGCAGTACTTC.